This T cell receptor (beta chain) was identified in a study of kidney transplant recipient with SARS-CoV-2 infection. This clonotype ranks as large. This CDR3 is built from 15 residues. Losses at the gene ends were 0 bases for V and 1 base for J; bases not matched to a gene: 4. Germline CDR1 reads SGDLS; CDR2 reads YYNGEE. One entry per CDR3 protein, called by TCRdb with MiXCR from the reads. The sample carries some 220,000 distinct CDR3 sequences, less than 35% recorded once. This chain joins TRBV9 and TRBJ2-7; TRBD1 aligns across 7 bases. This sample comprised a blood sample, obtained at baseline and on day 111 from a kidney transplant recipient. The receptor's source is a male patient aged 25-45 years who had COVID-19 and was a kidney transplant recipient. Some T cells may arise from the graft donor. For the CDR3, the DNA is TGTGCCAGCAGCGTAGGACAGGGCGTTTCCTACGAGCAGTACTTC. It is translated as CASSVGQGVSYEQYF.